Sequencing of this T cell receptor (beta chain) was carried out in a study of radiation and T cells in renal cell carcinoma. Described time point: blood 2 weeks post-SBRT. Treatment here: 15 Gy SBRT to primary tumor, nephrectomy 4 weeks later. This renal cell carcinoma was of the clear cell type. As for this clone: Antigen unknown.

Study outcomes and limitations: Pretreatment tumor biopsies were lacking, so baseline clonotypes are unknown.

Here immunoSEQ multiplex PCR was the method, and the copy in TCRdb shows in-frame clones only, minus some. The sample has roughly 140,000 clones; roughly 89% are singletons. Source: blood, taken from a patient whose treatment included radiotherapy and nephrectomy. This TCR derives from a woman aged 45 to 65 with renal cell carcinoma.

CDR3: CASSVWERNQPQHF. The CDR3 DNA reads as TGTGCCAGCAGTGTCTGGGAGCGGAATCAGCCCCAGCATTTT. This chain joins TRBV2 and TRBJ1-5; D is uncertain. This CDR3 has 14 amino acids. Looked up from germline, CDR1 is SNHLY and CDR2 is FYNNEI. V lost 4 bases and J lost 4, with 11 bases in between.